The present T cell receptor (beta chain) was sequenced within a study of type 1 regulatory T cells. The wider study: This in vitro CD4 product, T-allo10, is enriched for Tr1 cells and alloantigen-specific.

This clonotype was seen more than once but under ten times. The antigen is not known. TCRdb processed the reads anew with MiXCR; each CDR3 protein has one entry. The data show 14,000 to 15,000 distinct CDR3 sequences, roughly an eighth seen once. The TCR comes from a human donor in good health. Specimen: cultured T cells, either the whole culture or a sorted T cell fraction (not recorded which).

The CDR3 protein is CASSLDPSSGNTIYF. CDR3 sequence (DNA): TGCGCCAGCAGCTTGGACCCGAGCTCTGGAAACACCATATATTTT. This sequence joins TRBV5-1 and TRBJ1-3; D not resolved. The germline V gene encodes CDR1 SGHRS and CDR2 YFSETQ. Trimming took 0 bases from V and 0 from J, leaving 7 bases between them. The CDR3 extends over 15 amino acids.